A selection of T cell receptor beta chains follows, all from one sample in a study of vaccination effects on CD4 cells after COVID-19. Clones were sequenced by immunoSEQ multiplex PCR, and TCRdb holds only the in-frame ones, with some missing. Of about 31,000 clones in the sample, roughly 62% were seen once. No antigen is known for these receptors. The material was CD4+ T cells from PBMCs cultured with HCoV-229E spike peptides, obtained before COVID-19 vaccination. The receptor set was obtained from a human donor who received a COVID-19 vaccine. The CDR3 runs from the conserved cysteine through the conserved F or W. The D gene is left open where the match is weak. Clone size, where shown, is once, few, many, or a class for clones that have expanded.

J gene | clone size | V gene | D gene | CDR3 protein | CDR3 DNA
TRBJ2-7 | few | TRBV9 | TRBD2 | CASSPTSGYGEQYF | TGTGCCAGCAGCCCGACTAGCGGGTATGGGGAGCAGTACTTC
TRBJ2-7 | few | TRBV7-2 | NA | CASSLMAGLSYEQYF | TGTGCCAGCAGCTTAATGGCAGGCCTCTCCTACGAGCAGTACTTC
TRBJ1-2 | NA | TRBV6-5 | NA | CASSLDGNYGYTF | TGTGCCAGCAGTCTTGACGGTAACTATGGCTACACCTTC
TRBJ2-3 | NA | TRBV7-2 | NA | CASSSLRGSFADTQYF | TGTGCCAGCAGCTCCCTTAGGGGTAGTTTTGCGGATACGCAGTATTTT
TRBJ2-5 | NA | TRBV5-4 | NA | CASSLPGSPGTQYF | TGTGCCAGCAGCTTGCCCGGCAGCCCTGGGACCCAGTACTTC
TRBJ1-2 | NA | TRBV7-9 | NA | CASRKPGGYGYTF | TGTGCCAGCAGGAAACCTGGTGGCTATGGCTACACCTTC
TRBJ2-7 | NA | TRBV6-5 | NA | CASSFGGSGTYEQYF | TGTGCCAGCAGCTTTGGGGGCAGTGGTACCTACGAGCAGTACTTC
TRBJ1-6 | NA | TRBV7-2 | NA | CATAGRVNSPLHF | TGTGCCACCGCGGGACGGGTTAATTCACCCCTCCACTTT
TRBJ2-7 | few | TRBV2 | TRBD2 | CASKGGLAGAYEQYF | TGTGCCAGCAAAGGAGGGCTAGCGGGGGCCTACGAGCAGTACTTC
TRBJ2-1 | NA | TRBV20-1 | NA | CSARAAGAAFF | TGCAGTGCTAGAGCCGCGGGGGCTGCGTTCTTC
TRBJ2-2 | NA | TRBV5-1 | TRBD1 | CASSLGQGGLSGELFF | TGCGCCAGCAGCCTTGGACAGGGGGGCCTGTCGGGGGAGCTGTTTTTT
TRBJ1-6 | few | TRBV30 | NA | CAWSGENSPLHF | TGTGCCTGGAGCGGGGAAAATTCACCCCTCCACTTT
TRBJ2-1 | NA | TRBV29-1 | NA | CSVGGNYNEQFF | TGCAGCGTAGGGGGGAACTACAATGAGCAGTTCTTC
TRBJ2-5 | NA | TRBV28 | NA | CASRAPGHQETQYF | TGTGCCAGCCGTGCGCCGGGACACCAAGAGACCCAGTACTTC
TRBJ2-7 | NA | TRBV19 | NA | CASTPPGVPYEQYF | TGTGCCAGTACCCCTCCGGGGGTCCCCTACGAGCAGTACTTC
TRBJ1-5 | NA | TRBV19 | NA | CATRQGNQPQHF | TGTGCCACCCGGCAAGGCAATCAGCCCCAGCATTTT
TRBJ2-2 | many | TRBV6-2/TRBV6-3 | NA | CASSQPPTGELFF | TGTGCCAGCAGTCAACCCCCAACCGGGGAGCTGTTTTTT
TRBJ2-1 | NA | TRBV29-1 | NA | CSFWGRAYNEQFF | TGCAGCTTTTGGGGGCGGGCATACAATGAGCAGTTCTTC
TRBJ1-1 | few | TRBV19 | NA | CASSIRRAAAEAFF | TGTGCCAGTAGTATCCGCAGGGCGGCAGCTGAAGCTTTCTTT
TRBJ2-3 | NA | TRBV6-2/TRBV6-3 | TRBD2 | CASSYSWTSLATDTQYF | TGTGCCAGCAGTTACTCATGGACTAGCTTGGCCACAGATACGCAGTATTTT
TRBJ2-7 | NA | TRBV12-3/TRBV12-4 | NA | CASSIGLEQYF | TGTGCCAGCAGCATCGGACTGGAGCAGTACTTC
TRBJ1-2 | NA | TRBV6-5 | NA | CASSYRYRDYGYTF | TGTGCCAGCAGTTATCGGTACAGGGACTATGGCTACACCTTC
TRBJ1-5 | NA | TRBV7-2 | TRBD1 | CASSVWTGPNQPQHF | TGTGCCAGCAGCGTATGGACAGGGCCGAATCAGCCCCAGCATTTT
TRBJ1-1 | NA | TRBV6-6 | NA | CASGLRGTEAFF | TGTGCCAGCGGCTTAAGAGGCACTGAAGCTTTCTTT
TRBJ2-1 | NA | TRBV10-3 | NA | CAISRLDGEQFF | TGTGCCATCAGCAGACTAGATGGCGAGCAGTTCTTC
TRBJ1-4 | NA | TRBV10-3 | NA | CAISGNNEKLFF | TGTGCCATCAGTGGTAATAATGAAAAACTGTTTTTT
TRBJ1-1 | few | TRBV19 | NA | CASSRQMNTEAFF | TGTGCCAGTAGTAGACAGATGAACACTGAAGCTTTCTTT
TRBJ1-6 | NA | TRBV3-1/TRBV3-2 | TRBD1 | CASSLRDSGTPLHF | TGTGCCAGCAGCCTCCGGGACAGCGGTACACCCCTCCACTTT
TRBJ1-5 | NA | TRBV4-1 | NA | CASSPLGQGRNSNQPQHF | TGCGCCAGCAGCCCTCTTGGCCAGGGACGGAATAGCAATCAGCCCCAGCATTTT
TRBJ2-1 | NA | TRBV30 | TRBD2 | CAWRPGGHEQFF | TGTGCCTGGAGGCCGGGGGGTCATGAGCAGTTCTTC
TRBJ1-5 | NA | TRBV28 | NA | CASSFWGKQPQHF | TGTGCCAGCAGTTTCTGGGGTAAGCAGCCCCAGCATTTT
TRBJ2-3 | NA | TRBV6-5 | TRBD2 | CATRLAGRDTQYF | TGTGCCACCAGACTAGCGGGGCGAGATACGCAGTATTTT
TRBJ1-2 | NA | TRBV19 | NA | CASRLAPGVNYGYTF | TGTGCCAGTAGGCTCGCTCCGGGGGTAAACTATGGCTACACCTTC
TRBJ1-1 | NA | TRBV4-2 | NA | CASSQDLEGWVDRTEAFF | TGTGCCAGCAGCCAAGATTTGGAGGGTTGGGTTGATAGGACTGAAGCTTTCTTT
TRBJ2-3 | once | TRBV6-6 | TRBD2 | CASSPQGRGADTQYF | TGTGCCAGCAGCCCCCAGGGACGGGGGGCAGATACGCAGTATTTT
TRBJ1-5 | NA | TRBV19 | NA | CASSMEGVSNQPQHF | TGTGCCAGTAGTATGGAAGGGGTTAGCAATCAGCCCCAGCATTTT
TRBJ1-2 | NA | TRBV4-3 | TRBD1 | CASSQETGIGYTF | TGCGCCAGCAGCCAAGAGACAGGGATTGGCTACACCTTC
TRBJ2-7 | NA | TRBV14 | TRBD2 | CASSLAGGVTEQYF | TGTGCCAGCAGCCTAGCGGGAGGGGTGACCGAGCAGTACTTC
TRBJ1-2 | NA | TRBV3-1/TRBV3-2 | NA | CASSQDRAGVYGYTF | TGTGCCAGCAGCCAAGATCGGGCAGGGGTCTATGGCTACACCTTC
TRBJ1-2 | NA | TRBV12-3/TRBV12-4 | TRBD1 | CASSFPGQGFTF | TGTGCCAGCAGTTTCCCGGGACAGGGCTTCACCTTC
TRBJ2-5 | NA | TRBV7-2 | TRBD2 | CASSLAPLAGGPLRGTQYF | TGTGCCAGCAGCTTAGCGCCACTAGCGGGGGGACCCTTACGGGGGACCCAGTACTTC
TRBJ1-1 | few | TRBV11-2 | NA | CASSLEWDLEAFF | TGTGCCAGCAGCTTAGAATGGGACCTTGAAGCTTTCTTT
TRBJ1-2 | NA | TRBV5-4 | NA | CASRSTGAFGYGYTF | TGTGCCAGTCGGTCAACAGGAGCTTTCGGCTATGGCTACACCTTC
TRBJ1-1 | few | TRBV5-1 | TRBD1 | CASSTSGTANTEAFF | TGCGCCAGCAGCACCTCTGGGACAGCGAACACTGAAGCTTTCTTT
TRBJ2-1 | NA | TRBV5-6 | NA | CASSLNAGWPYNEQFF | TGTGCCAGCAGCCTAAATGCGGGGTGGCCCTACAATGAGCAGTTCTTC
TRBJ1-1 | NA | TRBV4-1 | TRBD1 | CASSQVFSLKQGLNTEAFF | TGCGCCAGCAGCCAAGTTTTTAGCCTCAAACAGGGGTTGAACACTGAAGCTTTCTTT
TRBJ2-2 | few | TRBV28 | NA | CASSWQGIGELFF | TGTGCCAGCAGTTGGCAGGGGATCGGGGAGCTGTTTTTT
TRBJ1-2 | NA | TRBV6-5 | NA | CASGPPGAVYGYTF | TGTGCCAGCGGCCCTCCCGGGGCAGTCTATGGCTACACCTTC
TRBJ1-2 | NA | TRBV3-1/TRBV3-2 | NA | CASSQEGRERGNYGYTF | TGTGCCAGCAGCCAAGAGGGCAGGGAACGGGGTAACTATGGCTACACCTTC
TRBJ2-3 | NA | TRBV4-1 | TRBD2 | CASSQEGSSGGRLGTDTQYF | TGCGCCAGCAGCCAAGAAGGGTCTAGCGGGGGGCGTTTGGGCACAGATACGCAGTATTTT
TRBJ1-2 | NA | TRBV9 | TRBD1 | CASSPGGQGAENGYTF | TGTGCCAGCAGCCCAGGGGGACAGGGGGCAGAAAATGGCTACACCTTC
TRBJ1-2 | NA | TRBV6-5 | TRBD1 | CASRGDRASNYGYTF | TGTGCCAGCAGAGGCGACAGGGCGTCTAACTATGGCTACACCTTC
TRBJ2-6 | NA | TRBV5-8 | NA | CASSLDPKGPSGANVLTF | TGTGCCAGCAGCTTGGACCCTAAAGGCCCCTCTGGGGCCAACGTCCTGACTTTC